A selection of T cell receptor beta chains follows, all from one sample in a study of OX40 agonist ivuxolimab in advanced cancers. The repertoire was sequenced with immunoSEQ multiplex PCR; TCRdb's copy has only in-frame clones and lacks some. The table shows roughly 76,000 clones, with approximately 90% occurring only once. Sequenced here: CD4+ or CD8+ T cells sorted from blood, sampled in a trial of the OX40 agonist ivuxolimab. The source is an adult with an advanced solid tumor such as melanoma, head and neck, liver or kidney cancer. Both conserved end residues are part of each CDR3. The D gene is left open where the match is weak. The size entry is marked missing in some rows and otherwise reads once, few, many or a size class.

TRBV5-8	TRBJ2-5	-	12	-	TGTGCCAGCAGCCCGCTATCATGGACCCAGTACTTC	CASSPLSWTQYF
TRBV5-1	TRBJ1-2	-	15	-	TGCGCCAGCAGAGCCTCGGACAGTCCCCACTATGGCTACACCTTC	CASRASDSPHYGYTF
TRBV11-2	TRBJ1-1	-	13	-	TGTGCCAGCAGCGCCAGCCCGAACACTGAAGCTTTCTTT	CASSASPNTEAFF
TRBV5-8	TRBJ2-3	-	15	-	TGTGCCAGCAGCTGGGGGACATTCCGGACAGATACGCAGTATTTT	CASSWGTFRTDTQYF
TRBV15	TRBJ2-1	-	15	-	TGTGCCACCAGCAGCCGGGGGTGGGGCTACAATGAGCAGTTCTTC	CATSSRGWGYNEQFF
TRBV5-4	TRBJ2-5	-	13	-	TGTGCCAGCAGCGAAGGACGCCAAGAGACCCAGTACTTC	CASSEGRQETQYF
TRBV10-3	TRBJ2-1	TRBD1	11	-	TGTGCCATGGGACAGGACAATGAGCAGTTCTTC	CAMGQDNEQFF
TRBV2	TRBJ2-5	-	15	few	TGTGCCAGCAGCCCAAGGGAGGGGGCGGGAGAGACCCAGTACTTC	CASSPREGAGETQYF
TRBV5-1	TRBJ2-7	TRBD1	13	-	TGCGCCAGCACCCCCGGGACAGGGAATGAGCAGTACTTC	CASTPGTGNEQYF
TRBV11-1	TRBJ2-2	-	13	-	TGTGCCAGCAGCTTAGATCGGGGCGGGGAGCTGTTTTTT	CASSLDRGGELFF
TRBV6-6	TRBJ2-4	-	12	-	TGTGCCAGCAGCAACGGGGGGCGAGGGCAGTACTTC	CASSNGGRGQYF
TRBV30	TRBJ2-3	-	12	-	TGTGCCTGGAGTCAGGATACAGATACGCAGTATTTT	CAWSQDTDTQYF
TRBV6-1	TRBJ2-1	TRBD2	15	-	TGTGCCAGCGGAATTAGCGGGAGTGTGTGGAATGAGCAGTTCTTC	CASGISGSVWNEQFF
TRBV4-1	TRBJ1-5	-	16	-	TGCGCCAGCAGCCAAGAATCTCAAATGGGCAATCAGCCCCAGCATTTT	CASSQESQMGNQPQHF
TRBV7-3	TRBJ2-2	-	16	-	TGTGCCAGCAGCTCTCTTCGGGGAAGGAACACCGGGGAGCTGTTTTTT	CASSSLRGRNTGELFF
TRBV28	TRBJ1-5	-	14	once	TGTGCCAGCAGCCTAGGGGGTTCCAATCAGCCCCAGCATTTT	CASSLGGSNQPQHF